This is a list of T cell receptor beta chains from one sample in a study of blood T cell repertoires in COVID-19. The assay was immunoSEQ multiplex PCR, and TCRdb's table has in-frame clones only and misses some. The sample lists about 200,000 clones, roughly 79% occurring once. Sequencing was carried out using PBMCs or T cells enriched from blood (not recorded which). The source is a man in his forties or fifties who had recovered from COVID-19. CDR3s include the opening cysteine and the closing phenylalanine or tryptophan.

J gene	V gene	CDR3 protein
TRBJ2-3	TRBV7-2	CASSQDRALTDTQYF
TRBJ1-4	TRBV4-3	CASGQRATNEKLFF
TRBJ2-2	TRBV5-4	CASSPGRGVYTGELFF
TRBJ1-5	TRBV5-1	CASSPAGDYSNQPQHF
TRBJ1-2	TRBV29-1	CSGYRGGDYGYTF
TRBJ1-4	TRBV3-1/TRBV3-2	CASSLGLGEKLFF
TRBJ1-6	TRBV24-1	CATSDGDREYSPLHF
TRBJ1-1	TRBV6-2/TRBV6-3	CASSAGRVTEAFF
TRBJ2-7	TRBV4-3	CASSQIAGTGVYEQYF
TRBJ2-7	TRBV28	CASSSQGVGSYEQYF
TRBJ2-2	TRBV3-1/TRBV3-2	CASSLTGVWAGNTGELFF
TRBJ1-2	TRBV19	CASSRGTASYYGYTF
TRBJ2-1	TRBV19	CASSATRSSYNEQFF
TRBJ1-4	TRBV2	CASSFTARGPPTNEKLFF
TRBJ2-7	TRBV28	CASSLGQVPYEQYF
TRBJ1-1	TRBV9	CASSVGEGDTEAFF
TRBJ2-5	TRBV3-1/TRBV3-2	CASSQEWGGRETQYF
TRBJ1-5	TRBV15	CATSRDRSRENQPQHF
TRBJ2-2	TRBV30	CASRGQTVGELFF
TRBJ1-1	TRBV7-3	CASSVQGVVYTEAFF
TRBJ2-5	TRBV3-1/TRBV3-2	CASSRTSGGAGTQYF
TRBJ2-7	TRBV7-9	CASSTGTVSYEQYF
TRBJ1-1	TRBV6-5	CASSSLTVTISEAFF
TRBJ1-1	TRBV29-1	CSVWTGYGTEAFF
TRBJ1-1	TRBV30	CAWSYGAGWGPEAFF
TRBJ2-6	TRBV27	CASRRTSGANVLTF
TRBJ1-5	TRBV19	CASVQGDQPQHF
TRBJ2-1	TRBV6-2/TRBV6-3	CASSPRLATEQFF
TRBJ1-5	TRBV7-6	CASSLGGVGQPQHF
TRBJ1-4	TRBV9	CASSSGGTNEKLFF
TRBJ1-1	TRBV5-8	CASSLKEGVVTEAFF
TRBJ2-7	TRBV24-1	CATSDPRQGFYEQYF
TRBJ1-1	TRBV20-1	CSAMGGPEAFF